The table lists the clone carrying this T cell receptor (beta chain) with many counts. Its antigen is still unknown. TCRdb analysed the RT-PCR reads with MiXCR anew, one entry per CDR3 protein. The sample has hundreds of thousands of distinct CDR3 sequences; 9.5% to 13% are singletons. Germline values: CDR1 SQVTM, CDR2 ANQGSEA. The CDR3 has 12 amino acids. The V and J ends lost 7 bases and 0 bases respectively, with 10 bases between them. These data belong to a study of response to subunit inactivated influenza vaccine. Study results and caveats: Few new T cells, the authors suggested, are recruited by each seasonal influenza vaccination.

The sequencing here drew on PBMCs from blood, taken 45 days after vaccination. The gene calls are TRBV29-1 and TRBJ2-7; possibly TRBD2 for D (5 bases). The receptor was isolated from a man in his fifties or sixties who received an inactivated influenza vaccine. CDR3 region: CSAREGSYEQYF. For the CDR3, the DNA is TGCAGCGCCCGCGAGGGCTCCTACGAGCAGTACTTC.